This T cell receptor (beta chain) is drawn from a study of glioma-infiltrating T cells after dendritic cell vaccination. There are 15 residues in the CDR3. The germline V gene encodes CDR1 MNHEY and CDR2 SVGAGI. Unmatched junction bases numbered 5, after V lost 2 bases and J lost 4 bases. Method: immunoSEQ multiplex PCR; TCRdb's copy keeps in-frame clones and lacks some. Of fewer than 40,000 clones listed, 85% to 95% are singletons. The J gene is TRBJ1-5, the V gene TRBV6-5; 7 bases line up with TRBD1. This clonotype originated in a human donor with glioblastoma. The specimen was blood, collected before dendritic cell vaccination. CDR3 sequence: CASSYPDRLNQPQHF. The CDR3 DNA reads TGTGCCAGCAGTTACCCGGACAGGTTGAATCAGCCCCAGCATTTT.